This T cell receptor beta chain is drawn from a study of immune cell composition in non-small cell lung cancer. CDR3 size: 14 residues. CDR1 is SGHTA and CDR2 is FQGNSA in the germline V gene. V was pared by 5 bases and J by 1 base, with 11 bases between. On this clone: Antigen unknown.

Sequenced by immunoSEQ multiplex PCR; TCRdb stores in-frame clones only, minus some. This sample yields several thousand clones, of which about 64% are seen a single time; more than 8% belongs to the top ten. Study results and limitations: Roughly 80% of squamous and roughly 34% of adenocarcinoma cases had tumour-associated clones >0.5%. Lung adenocarcinomas had lower top 10 clone scores and clonality than squamous tumours.

Genomic DNA came from frozen unsorted single-cell suspensions. The V gene is TRBV7-2, the J gene TRBJ1-1, with D hard to call. Material: lung tumor tissue. This sequence originates from a human donor with non-small cell lung cancer. CDR3 sequence reads: CASSPDTANTEAFF. The CDR3 DNA is TGTGCCAGCAGCCCCGACACCGCGAACACTGAAGCTTTCTTT.